The clone carrying this T cell receptor beta chain was picked up many times. Researchers made TCR beta libraries by using iRepertoire HTBI primers and running Arm-PCR on CDR3 regions. TCRdb fed the multiplex PCR reads into MiXCR, producing one record per CDR3 protein. Here the sample spans 400,000 to 500,000 distinct CDR3 sequences, 20% to 25% being singletons. This sample was included in a study of regulatory T cells in long-lasting Graves disease. Time point described: persistent/refractory GD, antithyroid drugs over 5 years with positive TRAb. The authors made the TCR library using RNA they extracted from PBMCs. V was trimmed by 6 bases and J by 1 base, leaving 6 bases between them. The CDR3 is 12 residues long. In germline, CDR1 is MDHEN, CDR2 SYDVKM.

This clonotype was obtained from a female donor with Graves disease. The source was peripheral blood mononuclear cells (PBMCs), collected when the disease was refractory, from a patient treated with antithyroid drugs. The V and J genes are TRBV28 and TRBJ1-1; D remains ambiguous. The CDR3 nucleotides read TGTGCCAGCAGCGTAAAGAACACTGAAGCTTTCTTT. It yields the protein CASSVKNTEAFF.